This T cell receptor (beta chain) comes out of a study of T cells after yellow fever vaccination (dated by TCRdb to the late 2010s). Context from the whole study: Libraries from fractions with low cell numbers were prepared with the SMART-Seq v4 Ultra Low Input RNA kit. Bulk TCR alpha and beta repertoires were sequenced longitudinally to track T-cell clones before and after primary and booster YFV17D yellow fever vaccination. Two healthy male donors, one aged 18 to 30 and one aged 30 to 40 years, made up the cohort. Blood samples were taken at several timepoints before and after primary and secondary immunization, and bulk PBMC replicates and cell subsets were isolated.

The treatment or condition label corresponds to: live attenuated yellow fever vaccine strain. At every blood-draw timepoint, two biological replicates of bulk PBMCs were collected. PBMCs were isolated from peripheral blood using a standard Ficoll-Paque protocol. RNA was extracted with TriZol from bulk PBMCs, CD4 and CD8 fractions, and dextramer-positive and dextramer-negative fractions. The sample holds a few counts of this clonotype. It has no known antigen specificity. Base-call qualities are not available, and no considerably larger clone is one nucleotide away. Findings and caveats that apply to the study as a whole: Computational filtering was required because FACS-sorted repertoires could contain abundant contaminating clonotypes from the bulk population. Only a couple of donors were included in the study, so the extent to which the findings can be generalized is limited. The secondary T-cell response was found to be weaker but faster than the primary response, with a peak reached on day 5 rather than on day 15. A small fraction of clonotypes showed up in both the CD4 and CD8 compartments, probably as a result of convergent recombination. Most clones expanded after primary vaccination were re-detected after the booster (around 96% of CD4 and around nine tenths of CD8), suggesting broad memory maintenance.

TCR cDNA was synthesized by 5'RACE template switching, through which a universal primer site and unique molecular identifiers were introduced. Priming for cDNA synthesis came from both the TCR alpha and TCR beta constant segments. Library amplification used two PCR steps, and the second PCR step added sample barcodes and sequencing adapters. Sequencing of the libraries was done on either Illumina HiSeq 2500 (2x100 bp) or NovaSeq (2x150 bp). In the source study's methods: Reads were demultiplexed and collapsed into UMI consensus sequences with MIGEC, and V(D)J alignment was performed with MiXCR. Using edgeR on replicate PBMC samples, clonotypes were called vaccine-responding if FDR was below 0.01 and the log2 fold change was above 5 up to day 15. CD4 or CD8 identity was assigned to each bulk clonotype according to whether the clonotype was present at higher abundance in the sequenced CD4 repertoire or the sequenced CD8 repertoire. TCRdb handled the public reads itself, with Q25 trimming in fastp and clone calling in MiXCR, and kept productive beta chains. Records with the same CDR3 protein are collapsed into one entry carrying the most frequent genes and DNA. The V and J calls shown here were made by TCRdb, not taken from the authors' results. Within this sample are around 530,000 distinct CDR3 sequences, with around a sixth of them counted one time only. The top ten constitute approximately 15% of the sample.

Including the terminal cysteine and phenylalanine, the CDR3 comprises 13 residues. CDR3 DNA only is kept here, 39 bases in frame from base 1. V and J lose 4 bases and 7 bases, and a span of 11 bases separates them. As encoded in the germline V gene, CDR1 is SGHRS while CDR2 is YFSETQ. The source is a man in his late teens or twenties who received the YFV17D yellow fever vaccine. This sequence uses TRBV5-1 and TRBJ2-2; a tentative D match to TRBD2 spans 6 bases. Here the sequenced sample was PBMCs, taken about 5 days after the first yellow fever vaccination. Here the CDR3 is given as CASSPEGGGELFF. The sequenced DNA: TGCGCCAGCAGCCCGGAGGGTGGCGGGGAGCTGTTTTTT.